These 12 T cell receptor beta chains share one sample of origin, sequenced in a study of T cell responses to AZD1222 COVID-19 vaccine. TCRdb keeps only in-frame clones here, not all; method: immunoSEQ multiplex PCR. The repertoire holds 150,000 to 200,000 clones, with more than 80% as singletons. This specimen was peripheral blood, taken on day 0 of AZD1222 vaccination. All receptors derive from an adult in good health.

The rearrangement joins TRBV4-1 to TRBJ2-2, with 10 bases that match TRBD2. The V gene's germline CDR1 is MGHRA and CDR2 YSYEKL. The CDR3 has 16 amino acids. V lost 5 bases and J lost 7; bases outside the gene matches: 10. CDR3 protein: CASSARGAGGIGELFF. The CDR3 DNA is TGCGCCAGCAGCGCTCGCGGAGCGGGAGGGATCGGGGAGCTGTTTTTT.

The chain recombines TRBV5-5 with TRBJ1-5, with TRBD1 matching over 8 bases. The length of the CDR3 is 15 residues. CDR1 is SGHKS and CDR2 is YYEKEE in the germline V gene (reference sequence). V shed 4 bases and J 5 bases; nucleotides not matched to a gene: 8. Written as DNA, the CDR3 is TGTGCCAGCAGCCCGGACAGGGAGAGGTATCAGCCCCAGCATTTT. This sequence encodes CASSPDRERYQPQHF.

This rearrangement joins TRBV2 to TRBJ2-1; D unresolved. CDR3 length equals 12 residues. The germline V gene has CDR1 SNHLY and CDR2 FYNNEI. The ends were cut back, 4 bases at V and 0 bases at J, with 1 base in the middle. CDR3 in DNA: TGTGCCAGCAGTGGCTCCTACAATGAGCAGTTCTTC. It codes for CASSGSYNEQFF. The full variable domain, completed using reference TRBV2 and TRBJ2-1, is EPEVTQTPSHQVTQMGQEVILRCVPISNHLYFYWYRQILGQKVEFLVSFYNNEISEKSEIFDDQFSVERPDGSNFTLKIRSTKLEDSAMYFCASSGSYNEQFFGPGTRLTVL.

The gene calls are TRBV28 and TRBJ1-2; a weak D match, TRBD1 (5 bases). V lost 6 bases, J lost 8 bases, and 19 bases lay in between. This CDR3 is 14 amino acids long. Germline CDR1 and CDR2: MDHEN and SYDVKM. CDR3 loop: CASSPAQGAKGYTF. Written as DNA, the CDR3 is TGTGCCAGCAGCCCAGCCCAAGGGGCGAAAGGCTACACCTTC.

V and J are TRBV12-5 and TRBJ2-1, with 7 bases lining up with TRBD2. V gave up 2 bases and J gave up 5 bases; unmatched junction bases: 6. Germline values: CDR1 LGHNT, CDR2 FRNRAP. The CDR3 is 15 residues long. The CDR3 nucleotides are TGTGCTAGTGGTTTGCTTGCGGGAGCTCACAATGAGCAGTTCTTC. It is translated as CASGLLAGAHNEQFF.

CDR3 residues: CASLGLAGRKQETQYF. For the CDR3, the DNA is TGTGCCAGCCTCGGACTAGCGGGAAGGAAACAAGAGACCCAGTACTTC. The chain carries TRBV2 and TRBJ2-5, with 12 bases matching TRBD2. V lost 8 bases and J lost 2; bases outside the gene matches: 9. This CDR3 comprises 16 residues. Per the germline V gene, CDR1 is SNHLY and CDR2 is FYNNEI.

The CDR3 DNA reads as TGTGCCACCAGCAGACCAATGCCGGGCCCAAGCGGCGAGCAGTACTTC. This codes for CATSRPMPGPSGEQYF. V and J are TRBV15 and TRBJ2-7; D might be TRBD2 (5 bases). Trimming removed 2 bases at V and 6 bases at J, with 20 bases between. This CDR3 contains 16 residues. Germline-derived CDR1 and CDR2 are LNHNV and YYDKDF (reference sequence). Variable domain in full (rest from reference TRBV15 and TRBJ2-7): DAMVIQNPRYQVTQFGKPVTLSCSQTLNHNVMYWYQQKSSQAPKLLFHYYDKDFNNEADTPDNFQSRRPNTSFCFLDIRSPGLGDTAMYLCATSRPMPGPSGEQYFGPGTRLTVT.

This chain connects TRBV11-2 to TRBJ1-3, with TRBD1 as a possible D gene (6 bases). Germline lookup yields CDR1 SGHAT and CDR2 FQNNGV. CDR3 size: 15 residues. V shed 0 bases and J shed 3 bases, with 9 bases lying between them. As DNA, the CDR3 is TGTGCCAGCAGCTTAGAGCGGACAGTTGGAAACACCATATATTTT. It specifies CASSLERTVGNTIYF.

This chain connects TRBV6-6 to TRBJ1-1, with no clear D. The V gene lost 5 bases and the J gene lost 0 bases, with 22 bases spanning the gap. The CDR3 length is 18 residues. The V gene's germline CDR1 is MNHNY and CDR2 SVGAGI (reference sequence). Here the CDR3 DNA reads TGTGCCAGCAGTCCCCGGGGAAGGGCCCAAGAGGTGAACACTGAAGCTTTCTTT. Its protein is CASSPRGRAQEVNTEAFF.

This chain joins TRBV19 and TRBJ1-1; D is unresolved. The CDR3 extends over 14 amino acids. V was cut by 3 bases and J by 5 bases, with 13 bases left in between. Germline CDR1 reads LNHDA; CDR2 reads SQIVND (reference sequence). The CDR3 loop is CASSINPVRTEAFF. The CDR3 coding sequence is TGTGCCAGTAGTATTAATCCTGTCAGGACTGAAGCTTTCTTT.

This chain connects TRBV7-8 to TRBJ1-5; possibly TRBD1 for D (5 bases). This CDR3 comprises 14 residues. Trimming cost V 5 bases and J 3 bases, with 11 bases left between them. The germline gives CDR1 SGHVS, CDR2 FQNEAQ. DNA for the CDR3: TGTGCCAGCAGCGTCCGGGGACTCAATCAGCCCCAGCATTTT. It codes for CASSVRGLNQPQHF. Looking up the rest from reference TRBV7-8 and TRBJ1-5 gives the full variable domain: GAGVSQSPRYKVAKRGQDVALRCDPISGHVSLFWYQQALGQGPEFLTYFQNEAQLDKSGLPSDRFFAERPEGSVSTLKIQRTQQEDSAVYLCASSVRGLNQPQHFGDGTRLSIL.

The rearrangement links TRBV9 to TRBJ1-2; tentative D call: TRBD1 (6 bases). The V gene lost 0 bases and the J gene lost 3 bases, with 18 bases spanning the gap. CDR1 and CDR2 from the germline V gene are SGDLS and YYNGEE. The CDR3 length is 17 residues. Here the CDR3 reads CASSVEIFGRGDYGYTF. For the CDR3, the DNA is TGTGCCAGCAGCGTAGAGATTTTCGGCAGGGGCGACTATGGCTACACCTTC.